What follows are 5 T cell receptor beta chains derived from one specimen sequenced in a study of Tregs in tolerant kidney transplant recipients. Method: immunoSEQ multiplex PCR; TCRdb's copy keeps in-frame clones and lacks some. The sample lists about 240,000 clones; around 81% were seen once. What was sequenced was CD4+ T cells from blood. These receptors all come from a human donor in good health.

The chain carries TRBV13 and TRBJ2-3; the D gene is possibly TRBD2 (6 bases). This CDR3 has 14 residues. V was pared by 1 base and J by 4 bases, with 9 bases between. The germline gives CDR1 PRHDT, CDR2 FYEKMQ (reference sequence). Written as DNA, the CDR3 is TGTGCCAGCAGCTTAGAGACTAGGGCAGATACGCAGTATTTT. Translated, it gives CASSLETRADTQYF.

The chain employs TRBV2 and TRBJ1-1; tentative D call: TRBD1 (6 bases). Trimming took off 10 bases at V and 2 bases at J, with 14 bases between the two ends. CDR3 length: 13 residues. Germline V gene lookup returns CDR1 SNHLY and CDR2 FYNNEI. CDR3 sequence (DNA): TGTGCCACTACAGGGTCTGGTAACACTGAAGCTTTCTTT. It codes for CATTGSGNTEAFF.

V usage is TRBV6-5 and J usage is TRBJ2-1; the D gene is possibly TRBD2 (6 bases). The CDR3 covers 14 residues. Germline V gene sequence: CDR1 MNHEY, CDR2 SVGAGI. Trimming stripped 2 bases from V and 2 bases from J, with 7 bases between. This CDR3 reads CASSYGGAYNEQFF. For the CDR3, the DNA is TGTGCCAGCAGTTACGGCGGGGCCTACAATGAGCAGTTCTTC.

The chain has TRBV9 and TRBJ2-3, with unresolved D. The CDR3 consists of 16 residues. The V and J ends lost 0 bases and 2 bases respectively, with 13 bases between them. Germline assignment: CDR1 SGDLS and CDR2 YYNGEE. The CDR3 reads CASSVEGSLPTDTQYF. The CDR3 nucleotides read TGTGCCAGCAGCGTAGAGGGCTCGCTCCCCACAGATACGCAGTATTTT.

V and J are TRBV19 and TRBJ1-2; a possible D gene is TRBD1 (5 bases). CDR1 is LNHDA and CDR2 is SQIVND in the germline V gene (reference sequence). This CDR3 comprises 14 residues. Trimming shortened V by 3 bases and J by 8 bases, and 16 bases separated the two germline ends. The CDR3 nucleotides read TGTGCCAGTAGTATGGTTAACAGGCTCCCGGGCTACACCTTC. It encodes CASSMVNRLPGYTF.